A selection of T cell receptor beta chains follows, all from one sample in a study of shared clonotypes between healthy human individuals. TCRdb's table, derived via immunoSEQ multiplex PCR, lists solely in-frame clones and lacks some. The sample shows a few million clones, about 93% of them seen only once. The sample taken for sequencing was naive CD8+ T cells from PBMCs. These receptors all stem from a man aged 18-30 years in good health. Some clones in this sample may be carry-over from other donors' samples. The CDR3 runs from the conserved cysteine through the conserved F or W. D genes are given only for firm matches. A clone size is listed for some rows: how often the clone was seen (once, few, many), or a class if it is expanded.

clone size	D gene	V gene	J gene	CDR3 protein	CDR3 DNA
.	TRBD2	TRBV7-8	TRBJ2-1	CASSPGLAGAQFPYNEQFF	TGTGCCAGCAGCCCTGGACTAGCGGGAGCCCAGTTCCCCTACAATGAGCAGTTCTTC
.	.	TRBV11-2	TRBJ2-7	CASSLRGTEVYEQYF	TGTGCCAGCAGCCTTAGGGGGACGGAAGTCTACGAGCAGTACTTC
once	.	TRBV9	TRBJ2-4	CASSDRLGIQYF	TGTGCCAGCAGCGATCGACTAGGAATTCAGTACTTC
.	.	TRBV10-3	TRBJ2-1	CAIRNGAGPTYNEQFF	TGTGCCATCAGGAACGGGGCGGGACCAACATACAATGAGCAGTTCTTC
.	TRBD2	TRBV27	TRBJ2-1	CASSRLAGGWDEQFF	TGTGCCAGCAGTCGGCTAGCGGGAGGGTGGGATGAGCAGTTCTTC
.	TRBD1	TRBV7-6	TRBJ2-7	CASSLEQGSVEQYF	TGTGCCAGCAGCTTAGAACAGGGGTCCGTCGAGCAGTACTTC
few	.	TRBV29-1	TRBJ1-5	CSALPSAGGSSQHF	TGCAGCGCCTTACCATCAGCGGGAGGATCGTCCCAGCATTTT
once	.	TRBV4-3	TRBJ2-1	CASSQGGYNEQFF	TGCGCCAGCAGCCAAGGCGGTTACAATGAGCAGTTCTTC
.	TRBD2	TRBV4-2	TRBJ2-7	CASSQRLAGAYEQYF	TGTGCCAGCAGCCAGCGACTAGCGGGAGCGTACGAGCAGTACTTC
.	.	TRBV28	TRBJ2-7	CASSLPGLSYEQYF	TGTGCCAGCAGTTTGCCGGGCCTCTCCTACGAGCAGTACTTC
.	.	TRBV27	TRBJ2-7	CASSLRGAPYEQYF	TGTGCCAGCAGTTTAAGGGGGGCCCCCTACGAGCAGTACTTC
once	.	TRBV6-1	TRBJ1-5	CASSAPRDSNQPQHF	TGTGCCAGCAGCGCCCCCCGGGACAGCAATCAGCCCCAGCATTTT
.	.	TRBV25-1	TRBJ2-2	CASSAGETGELFF	TGTGCCAGCAGTGCGGGGGAAACCGGGGAGCTGTTTTTT
.	TRBD2	TRBV29-1	TRBJ2-3	CSVDHRTSGDTDTQYF	TGCAGCGTTGATCACAGGACTAGCGGCGACACAGATACGCAGTATTTT
few	.	TRBV4-1	TRBJ1-1	CASSQDARSTEAFF	TGCGCCAGCAGCCAAGATGCAAGGAGCACTGAAGCTTTCTTT
.	TRBD1	TRBV6-1	TRBJ2-7	CASSPRTGDSYEQYF	TGTGCCAGCAGTCCCAGGACAGGGGACTCCTACGAGCAGTACTTC
.	.	TRBV6-6	TRBJ2-1	CASERENNEQFF	TGTGCCAGCGAGAGGGAAAACAATGAGCAGTTCTTC
few	.	TRBV19	TRBJ1-5	CASTPGANQPQHF	TGTGCCAGTACTCCAGGGGCAAATCAGCCCCAGCATTTT
.	.	TRBV4-1	TRBJ2-1	CASSPVGGLNEQFF	TGCGCCAGCAGCCCTGTCGGCGGGCTCAATGAGCAGTTCTTC
.	.	TRBV9	TRBJ2-3	CASSVGGVSTDTQYF	TGTGCCAGCAGCGTAGGCGGCGTTAGCACAGATACGCAGTATTTT